These T cell receptor beta chains were read from a single sample in a study of T-cell reconstitution after alpha-beta-depleted transplantation in children. TCRdb reanalysed the PCR reads using MiXCR and keeps one entry per CDR3 protein. Of about a million distinct CDR3 sequences listed, 25% to 30% are singletons. Sample: PBMCs, mostly from graft donor cells, taken 360 days after TCRalphabeta/CD19-depleted stem cell transplant. Receptors were obtained from a boy in the first two years of life who had a stem cell transplant for SCID, so the T cells may come from the graft donor. Both conserved end residues are part of each CDR3. The D gene is left open where the match is weak. Part of the rows lack a size; the others show once, few, many or a class for expanded clones.

d_gene,abundance,len,v_gene,j_gene,CDR3nt,CDR3aa
TRBD1,NA,15,TRBV7-2,TRBJ2-5,TGTGCCAGCAGCATGACAGGGGGATTGGGAGAGACCCAGTACTTC,CASSMTGGLGETQYF
TRBD1,NA,16,TRBV28,TRBJ2-3,TGTGCCAGCAGTCTAGGACAGGGTCCCTTCACAGATACGCAGTATTTT,CASSLGQGPFTDTQYF
NA,NA,16,TRBV5-5,TRBJ2-7,TGTGCCAGCAGCTTGGTTTCTTTCCAGGGGTCCTACGAGCAGTACTTC,CASSLVSFQGSYEQYF
TRBD2,few,22,TRBV4-3,TRBJ2-2,TGCGCCAGCAGCCCACAAACCCCTGGACTAGGAACGGTCTACTCGAACACCGGGGAGCTGTTTTTT,CASSPQTPGLGTVYSNTGELFF
NA,many,16,TRBV20-1,TRBJ2-1,TGCAGTGCTAGAGATCACGGGGGAACTTCCTACAATGAGCAGTTCTTC,CSARDHGGTSYNEQFF
NA,few,14,TRBV5-1,TRBJ2-3,TGCGCCAGCAGCCCTCCGGACCTCACAGATACGCAGTATTTT,CASSPPDLTDTQYF
NA,few,13,TRBV5-1,TRBJ1-5,TGCGCCAGCAGCTTGAGGTTTGGCCAGCCCCAGCATTTT,CASSLRFGQPQHF
TRBD2,NA,16,TRBV9,TRBJ2-1,TGTGCCAGCAGCGTAGACTGGAGCGGGGGCCTCAATGAGCAGTTCTTC,CASSVDWSGGLNEQFF
NA,few,15,TRBV15,TRBJ2-3,TGTGCCACCAGCCCGTGGACCGCCAGCACAGATACGCAGTATTTT,CATSPWTASTDTQYF
NA,NA,15,TRBV6-2/TRBV6-3,TRBJ2-1,TGTGCCAGCAGTTACTCGCCCAGGGGCTACAATGAGCAGTTCTTC,CASSYSPRGYNEQFF
TRBD1,few,18,TRBV4-1,TRBJ1-1,TGCGCCAGCAGCCAAGATCGGGAGAGGACAGGGATCAACACTGAAGCTTTCTTT,CASSQDRERTGINTEAFF
NA,NA,17,TRBV15,TRBJ2-2,TGTGCCACCAGCAGACAGCTTATCTTGTCCTACACCGGGGAGCTGTTTTTT,CATSRQLILSYTGELFF
TRBD2,NA,14,TRBV20-1,TRBJ2-5,TGCAGTGCTAGTGGGCTAGCGGCGGGAGAGACCCAGTACTTC,CSASGLAAGETQYF
NA,few,15,TRBV12-3/TRBV12-4,TRBJ1-1,TGTGCCAGCAGTGCCCTGGCGTACCCAAACACTGAAGCTTTCTTT,CASSALAYPNTEAFF
TRBD1,NA,15,TRBV24-1,TRBJ2-5,TGTGCCACCAGCGAAGGGACAGCTATCCAAGAGACCCAGTACTTC,CATSEGTAIQETQYF
TRBD2,few,14,TRBV20-1,TRBJ2-5,TGCAGTGCTAGAGGAAGCGGGAAGCCAGAGACCCAGTACTTC,CSARGSGKPETQYF
NA,few,11,TRBV6-2/TRBV6-3,TRBJ1-1,TGTGCCAGCAGTCTTGGTATTGAAGCTTTCTTT,CASSLGIEAFF
NA,few,14,TRBV12-3/TRBV12-4,TRBJ2-7,TGTGCCAGCAGTGCGGCCCCAGGGTCCTACGAGCAGTACTTC,CASSAAPGSYEQYF
NA,few,16,TRBV21-1,TRBJ1-2,TGTGCCAGCAGCAAAGTGAAGGGGACCCTCTTCTATGGCTACACCTTC,CASSKVKGTLFYGYTF